This T cell receptor (beta chain) is drawn from a study of monozygotic twins with inflammatory bowel disease. The CDR3 sequence is 14 residues long. Germline V gene sequence: CDR1 MNHNY, CDR2 SVGAGI (reference sequence). From the 5' RACE reads, TCRdb lists one entry per CDR3 protein and no DNA. Found here are fewer than 450,000 distinct CDR3 sequences; the top ten clones hold 2.5% to 3%. The chain uses TRBV6-6 and TRBJ2-1; TCRdb gives TRBD1 as the D gene, but with no DNA this cannot be confirmed. The sequenced sample was blood. The TCR sequence derives from a human donor with ulcerative colitis or Crohn's disease, or a healthy co-twin of an affected twin (not recorded which). This CDR3 is CATRGDRSYNEQFF.